These T cell receptor beta chains were read from a single sample in a study of tissue T cells after allogeneic stem cell transplantation. Produced via immunoSEQ multiplex PCR; TCRdb's table is partial and in-frame only. The sample consists of some 1,800 clones, 60% to 85% of them appearing once. The source was colon tissue, collected at autopsy. These receptors were collected from a male patient aged 35-69 years with steroid-refractory graft-versus-host disease after an allogeneic stem cell transplant. Among the T cells, some may be from the graft donor. Each CDR3 is given with its conserved first and last residue. Fields, in order: clone size, D gene, V gene, J gene, CDR3 protein, CDR3 DNA. The D gene is left open where the match is weak. Part of the rows lack a size; the others show once, few, many or a class for expanded clones.

size: NA
D: NA
V: TRBV25-1
J: TRBJ2-7
CDR3: CASSEGFAAVRYEQYF
DNA: TGTGCCAGCAGTGAAGGGTTCGCGGCAGTTCGGTACGAGCAGTACTTC

size: few
D: TRBD2
V: TRBV18
J: TRBJ2-1
CDR3: CASSSFSGVSTRNEQFF
DNA: TGTGCCAGCTCCTCCTTTAGCGGGGTATCTACGAGGAATGAGCAGTTCTTC

size: NA
D: TRBD1
V: TRBV27
J: TRBJ1-1
CDR3: CASSLYGHVGQGGSTEAFF
DNA: TGTGCCAGCAGTTTATACGGGCACGTGGGACAGGGAGGATCCACTGAAGCTTTCTTT

size: NA
D: TRBD2
V: TRBV27
J: TRBJ2-3
CDR3: CASSSGLAGAQQADTQYF
DNA: TGTGCCAGCAGTTCTGGTTTAGCGGGGGCACAACAAGCAGATACGCAGTATTTT

size: NA
D: NA
V: TRBV7-8
J: TRBJ2-7
CDR3: CASSLVLGEQYF
DNA: TGTGCCAGCAGCTTAGTTCTAGGCGAGCAGTACTTC

size: NA
D: NA
V: TRBV27
J: TRBJ1-4
CDR3: CASSLGTATNEKLFF
DNA: TGTGCCAGCAGCCTTGGGACCGCAACTAATGAAAAACTGTTTTTT

size: NA
D: NA
V: TRBV5-1
J: TRBJ1-6
CDR3: CASSLGQDSYNSPLHF
DNA: TGCGCCAGCAGCTTGGGACAGGACTCCTATAATTCACCCCTCCACTTT

size: NA
D: NA
V: TRBV9
J: TRBJ2-2
CDR3: CASGSIGELFF
DNA: TGTGCCAGCGGGTCGATCGGGGAGCTGTTTTTT

size: NA
D: NA
V: TRBV13
J: TRBJ2-7
CDR3: CASSSGRGRHEQYF
DNA: TGTGCCAGCAGCTCTGGCCGGGGCCGGCACGAGCAGTACTTC

size: NA
D: TRBD2
V: TRBV3-1/TRBV3-2
J: TRBJ2-7
CDR3: CASSQRRGVGEQYF
DNA: TGTGCCAGCAGCCAAAGACGGGGGGTAGGGGAGCAGTACTTC

size: few
D: TRBD2
V: TRBV7-6
J: TRBJ2-7
CDR3: CASSGGTSGGVPYEQYF
DNA: TGTGCCAGCAGCGGAGGGACTAGCGGGGGGGTGCCCTACGAGCAGTACTTC

size: NA
D: TRBD1
V: TRBV4-3
J: TRBJ1-2
CDR3: CASSHAWTGSLERNGYTF
DNA: TGCGCCAGCAGCCACGCCTGGACAGGTTCGCTTGAAAGAAATGGCTACACCTTC

size: few
D: NA
V: TRBV19
J: TRBJ2-2
CDR3: CASSIYELSGELFF
DNA: TGTGCCAGTAGTATATACGAACTCTCCGGGGAGCTGTTTTTT

size: NA
D: NA
V: TRBV6-4
J: TRBJ1-5
CDR3: CASSEGLNQPQHF
DNA: TGTGCCAGCAGTGAAGGGCTCAATCAGCCCCAGCATTTT

size: few
D: NA
V: TRBV14
J: TRBJ2-1
CDR3: CARSRRSESNEQFF
DNA: TGTGCCAGATCAAGACGTTCGGAGAGCAATGAGCAGTTCTTC

size: NA
D: TRBD2
V: TRBV7-9
J: TRBJ2-1
CDR3: CASTILAGEEQFF
DNA: TGTGCCAGCACCATACTAGCGGGGGAAGAGCAGTTCTTC

size: NA
D: NA
V: TRBV18
J: TRBJ1-3
CDR3: CASSPPGQAGGNTIYF
DNA: TGTGCCAGCTCACCACCAGGGCAGGCGGGAGGAAACACCATATATTTT